Below, 20 T cell receptor beta chains from the same sample are listed, as sequenced in a study of beta chain features in type 1 diabetes. Reverse transcription of all isolated RNA meant that expressed TCRB transcripts were sequenced. Clones were sequenced by immunoSEQ multiplex PCR, and TCRdb holds only the in-frame ones, with some missing. The repertoire holds roughly 500,000 clones, with approximately 28% as singletons. Sequencing was performed on naive CD4+ T cells from blood. Receptor source: a man between 18 and 35 years old in good health.

The CDR3 loop reads CASRPRTGVQPQHF. The CDR3 DNA reads as TGTGCCAGCAGGCCAAGGACAGGGGTACAGCCCCAGCATTTT. The chain links TRBV6-1 to TRBJ1-5; 9 bases line up with TRBD1. The germline CDR1 and CDR2 sequences are MNHNS and SASEGT. The V and J ends lost 6 bases and 7 bases, in that order; junction bases with no gene match: 7. This CDR3 region has 14 residues.

The V gene is TRBV25-1, the J gene TRBJ2-2, with 8 bases aligning to TRBD2. Germline trimming cut 4 bases from V and 1 base from J; bases unmatched to any gene: 2. Germline lookup yields CDR1 MGHDK and CDR2 SYGVNS. CDR3 length equals 15 residues. The CDR3 sequence: CASSVLAGNTGELFF. The CDR3 nucleotides read TGTGCCAGCAGTGTGCTAGCGGGGAACACCGGGGAGCTGTTTTTT.

This clone appeared a single time. The chain combines TRBV6-1 with TRBJ2-1; TRBD2 matches 12 bases. The CDR3 has 15 amino acids. The ends lost 7 bases at V and 7 bases at J; junction bases unmatched: 8. CDR1 and CDR2 (germline): MNHNS, SASEGT. CDR3 bases: TGTGCCAGCATCCGAAACCTAGCGGGAGGGAATGAGCAGTTCTTC. Translating gives CASIRNLAGGNEQFF.

This clone was seen a handful of times. This rearrangement joins TRBV9 to TRBJ1-3; no firm D call. Germline CDR1 SGDLS, CDR2 YYNGEE. The V end lost 0 bases, the J end lost 1 base, and 11 bases lay between the germline ends. CDR3 length: 16 amino acids. Here the CDR3 reads CASSVDPRPSGNTIYF. DNA of the CDR3: TGTGCCAGCAGCGTAGATCCCAGGCCATCTGGAAACACCATATATTTT.

This clone was counted between two and nine times. The chain uses TRBV29-1 and TRBJ1-1; perhaps TRBD1 as D (5 bases). CDR1 is SQVTM and CDR2 is ANQGSEA in the germline V gene. The ends were cut back, 7 bases at V and 0 bases at J, with 12 bases in the middle. The CDR3 is 13 amino acids. The CDR3 nucleotides read TGCAGCGGTTGCTGGGGGGTGAACACTGAAGCTTTCTTT. Amino acid sequence: CSGCWGVNTEAFF. The full variable domain, in which reference TRBV29-1 and TRBJ1-1 provide the parts outside the CDR3, is SAVISQKPSRDICQRGTSLTIQCQVDSQVTMMFWYRQQPGQSLTLIATANQGSEATYESGFVIDKFPISRPNLTFSTLTVSNMSPEDSSIYLCSGCWGVNTEAFFGQGTRLTVV.

This clone showed up just a few times. V and J are TRBV7-2 and TRBJ2-7; 7 bases are a match to TRBD2. V trimming: 5 bases; J trimming: 2 bases; junction bases outside the gene matches: 6. Looked up from germline, CDR1 is SGHTA and CDR2 is FQGNSA. The CDR3 has 14 amino acids. DNA of the CDR3: TGTGCCAGCAGCCGGGACTACGTTGCCTACGAGCAGTACTTC. It encodes CASSRDYVAYEQYF.

V and J are TRBV11-2 and TRBJ2-3, with TRBD1 matching over 7 bases. CDR3 length equals 16 residues. With 3 bases clipped from V and 1 base from J, the junction kept 7 bases outside the gene matches. CDR1 is SGHAT and CDR2 is FQNNGV in the germline V gene. CDR3 amino acids: CASSFRGGYGTDTQYF. Written as DNA, the CDR3 is TGTGCCAGCAGCTTTAGAGGGGGCTACGGCACAGATACGCAGTATTTT.

This chain uses TRBV9 with TRBJ2-3, with D possibly TRBD2 on 6 matching bases. CDR1 is SGDLS, CDR2 YYNGEE, per germline. The CDR3 consists of 13 residues. V lost 3 bases and J 4 bases, leaving 9 bases between the germline ends. CDR3: CASSAPGADTQYF. Here the CDR3 DNA reads TGTGCCAGCAGCGCCCCGGGGGCAGATACGCAGTATTTT.

This clone has only one observation. This chain uses TRBV19 with TRBJ2-7; no clear D. The V end lost 3 bases, the J end lost 2 bases, and 11 bases lay between the germline ends. CDR1 LNHDA and CDR2 SQIVND come from the germline V gene (reference sequence). The CDR3 spans 14 residues. The CDR3 region has the DNA TGTGCCAGTAGTATGTGGGATGGGGCCTACGAGCAGTACTTC. Residues: CASSMWDGAYEQYF.

This clone occurred a few times. V usage is TRBV30 and J usage is TRBJ2-5; D could derive from TRBD1 or TRBD2 (5 bases each). With 4 bases removed from V and 6 bases from J, the gap between germline ends came to 18 bases. The CDR3 spans 14 residues. CDR1 and CDR2 (germline): GTSNPN, SVGIG (reference sequence). Written as DNA, the CDR3 is TGTGCCTGGAACACCGGGACCGCTTTGAAGACCCAGTACTTC. Protein: CAWNTGTALKTQYF.

This rearrangement joins TRBV7-9 to TRBJ2-1; D ambiguous. The V gene lost 5 bases and the J gene lost 6 bases, with 8 bases spanning the gap. Germline loops: CDR1 SEHNR, CDR2 FQNEAQ (reference sequence). This CDR3 is 12 amino acids long. The CDR3 spells CASSRQVNEQFF. CDR3 nucleotide sequence: TGTGCCAGCAGCCGCCAGGTCAATGAGCAGTTCTTC. Full variable domain (rest looked up from reference TRBV7-9 and TRBJ2-1): DTGVSQNPRHKITKRGQNVTFRCDPISEHNRLYWYRQTLGQGPEFLTYFQNEAQLEKSRLLSDRFSAERPKGSFSTLEIQRTEQGDSAMYLCASSRQVNEQFFGPGTRLTVL.

This clone has more than one count but fewer than ten. This chain uses TRBV25-1 with TRBJ1-2; possible D gene TRBD1, 6 bases. Trimming took off 3 bases at V and 8 bases at J, with 19 bases between the two ends. This CDR3 comprises 15 residues. CDR1 is MGHDK and CDR2 is SYGVNS in the germline V gene. The DNA of the CDR3 is TGTGCCAGCAGTGACCAGGCAGGGGCCTTTAGAGGCTACACCTTC. Its protein is CASSDQAGAFRGYTF.

This clone was observed a handful of times. The V call is TRBV7-9, the J call TRBJ1-5; no clear D. Germline V gene sequence: CDR1 SEHNR, CDR2 FQNEAQ (reference sequence). This CDR3 comprises 15 residues. The V and J ends lost 1 base and 0 bases respectively, with 7 bases between them. The CDR3 DNA reads TGTGCCAGCAGCTTAGGTGCATATAGCAATCAGCCCCAGCATTTT. Amino acids: CASSLGAYSNQPQHF.

DNA for the CDR3: TGTGCCTGGAGTGTACGAGCGGGAGGTTTCACGCAGTATTTT. It is translated as CAWSVRAGGFTQYF. V gene TRBV30 combines with J gene TRBJ2-3; TRBD2 matches 9 bases. Trimming took 0 bases from V and 9 from J; bases not matched to a gene: 7. The CDR3 runs 14 residues. Per the germline V gene, CDR1 is GTSNPN and CDR2 is SVGIG (reference sequence).

This clone showed up just a few times. V is TRBV15 and J is TRBJ2-3, with D possibly TRBD2 on 6 matching bases. Germline assignment: CDR1 LNHNV and CDR2 YYDKDF (reference sequence). CDR3 length equals 14 residues. Trimming removed 6 bases from V and 6 bases from J, with 16 bases in between. CDR3 sequence (DNA): TGTGCCACCAGGTTAGCGGCCGGCGGGGATACGCAGTATTTT. It yields the protein CATRLAAGGDTQYF.

This clone was detected a few times. The chain uses TRBV5-4 and TRBJ2-1; a possible D gene is TRBD1 (5 bases). The CDR3 is 15 residues long. The V end lost 0 bases, the J end lost 0 bases, and 7 bases lay between the germline ends. Germline V gene sequence: CDR1 SGHNT, CDR2 YYREEE (reference sequence). CDR3 coding DNA: TGTGCCAGCAGCTTGGATACAGGCTCCTACAATGAGCAGTTCTTC. The encoded protein is CASSLDTGSYNEQFF. Drawing the rest from reference TRBV5-4 and TRBJ2-1, the complete variable domain is ETGVTQSPTHLIKTRGQQVTLRCSSQSGHNTVSWYQQALGQGPQFIFQYYREEENGRGNFPPRFSGLQFPNYSSELNVNALELDDSALYLCASSLDTGSYNEQFFGPGTRLTVL.

This clone was observed a few times. The chain is built from TRBV5-1 and TRBJ2-7; 7 nucleotides agree with TRBD2. J lost 0 bases, V lost 4 bases, and 7 bases had no gene match. This CDR3 comprises 15 residues. Germline V gene data show CDR1 as SGHRS and CDR2 as YFSETQ. CDR3 protein: CASSPGSGHSYEQYF. The CDR3 DNA is TGCGCCAGCAGCCCGGGTAGCGGGCACTCCTACGAGCAGTACTTC.

This clone was observed a handful of times. Other DNA sequences of this sample code for an identical CDR3. The CDR3 region is CAWSSGGRTEAFF. CDR3 nucleotides: TGTGCCTGGAGCAGTGGAGGGAGGACTGAAGCTTTCTTT. This chain links TRBV30 with TRBJ1-1; the D is unclear. Trimming left V 3 bases short and J 5 bases short, with 13 bases between. The V gene's germline CDR1 is GTSNPN and CDR2 SVGIG (reference sequence). This CDR3 comprises 13 residues. Drawing the rest from reference TRBV30 and TRBJ1-1, the complete variable domain is SQTIHQWPATLVQPVGSPLSLECTVEGTSNPNLYWYRQAAGRGLQLLFYSVGIGQISSEVPQNLSASRPQDRQFILSSKKLLLSDSGFYLCAWSSGGRTEAFFGQGTRLTVV.

This rearrangement joins TRBV7-9 to TRBJ2-7; 8 positions match TRBD2. V lost 0 bases to trimming and J lost 2 bases; unmatched junction nucleotides: 0. Germline CDR1 is SEHNR and CDR2 is FQNEAQ (reference sequence). The CDR3 totals 14 residues. The CDR3 nucleotides are TGTGCCAGCAGCTTAGCTAGCGGGACCTACGAGCAGTACTTC. It encodes CASSLASGTYEQYF. The full variable domain, completed using reference TRBV7-9 and TRBJ2-7, is DTGVSQNPRHKITKRGQNVTFRCDPISEHNRLYWYRQTLGQGPEFLTYFQNEAQLEKSRLLSDRFSAERPKGSFSTLEIQRTEQGDSAMYLCASSLASGTYEQYFGPGTRLTVT.

This clone has only a few counts. V usage is TRBV2 and J usage is TRBJ2-5; D may be TRBD1 (6 bases). Trimming took 8 bases from V and 2 from J, leaving 15 bases between them. There are 14 residues in the CDR3. CDR1 is SNHLY, CDR2 FYNNEI, per germline. This CDR3 reads CASLNDRTQETQYF. DNA of the CDR3: TGTGCCAGCCTGAACGACAGGACTCAAGAGACCCAGTACTTC.